This record looks at one T cell receptor (beta chain) sequence and its context. This clonotype was seen repeatedly, ten times or more. Its antigen specificity is not known. No clone much larger than this one lies a single base away; base qualities are absent. Receptor amplification or capture employed PCR. Reads for this sample came from an Illumina HiSeq 2500. Molecular barcoding was employed in the preparation of TCR libraries, with unique molecular identifiers being used to normalize TCRbeta repertoire quantification. TCRdb cleaned the public reads at Q25 with fastp, built clones with MiXCR and kept in-frame beta chains. For every CDR3 protein sequence, its rows merge into one entry that carries the most common genes and DNA. This sample is represented by hundreds of thousands of distinct CDR3 sequences; over 15% of them were singletons. The ten largest clones capture 1.1% of the sample. This sample is drawn from a study of T-cell reconstitution after alpha-beta-depleted transplantation in children (dated by TCRdb to the mid-2010s). In the study overall: The study quantitatively tracked T-cell immune reconstitution after TCRalphabeta/CD19-depleted allogeneic hematopoietic cell transplantation in children using TCR repertoire profiling.

From a lookup of the germline V gene, CDR1 and CDR2 are SGHTA and FQGNSA. The germline ends are 15 bases apart after V is trimmed by 3 bases and J by 3 bases. The CDR3 numbers 15 residues from cysteine through phenylalanine. Only the CDR3 DNA is retained, 45 bases long and in frame from the first base. The sequence links TRBV7-2 to TRBJ2-7; D gene: possibly TRBD2, on 6 matching bases. The sequence derives from a human donor who donated a stem cell graft to a child with acute myeloid leukemia. The sample here was PBMCs from the stem cell graft donor, taken from the stem cell graft. The CDR3 sequence is CASSFVSGGSYEQYF. At the DNA level, the sequence is TGTGCCAGCAGCTTCGTTTCCGGGGGAAGCTACGAGCAGTACTTC. Joined to the reference TRBV7-2 and TRBJ2-7 proteins, this CDR3 gives the full variable domain: GAGVSQSPSNKVTEKGKDVELRCDPISGHTALYWYRQSLGQGLEFLIYFQGNSAPDKSGLPSDRFSAERTGGSVSTLTIQRTQQEDSAVYLCASSFVSGGSYEQYFGPGTRLTVT.